The rows below give T cell receptor beta chains drawn from one sample of a study of control samples from healthy donors and cancer patients. Using immunoSEQ multiplex PCR, the repertoire was profiled, and TCRdb retains in-frame clones only, with some absent. The sample has about 120,000 clones; approximately 90% are singletons. Source material: blood. The receptor set was obtained from a man aged 40-49 years in good health. The CDR3 runs from the conserved cysteine through the conserved F or W. The order of the fields is V gene, J gene, CDR3 protein.

V gene: TRBV7-2; J gene: TRBJ2-7; CDR3 protein: CASTNTYEQYF
V gene: TRBV25-1; J gene: TRBJ2-3; CDR3 protein: CASSLRDGSTDTQYF
V gene: TRBV7-6; J gene: TRBJ1-4; CDR3 protein: CASSDNRGRREKLFF
V gene: TRBV7-2; J gene: TRBJ2-1; CDR3 protein: CASSLPDGSGAFGEQFF
V gene: TRBV3-1/TRBV3-2; J gene: TRBJ1-1; CDR3 protein: CASSQAWQGDTEAFF
V gene: TRBV6-5; J gene: TRBJ1-1; CDR3 protein: CASSLSGTEAFF
V gene: TRBV9; J gene: TRBJ2-1; CDR3 protein: CASSDGYNEQFF
V gene: TRBV4-1; J gene: TRBJ2-7; CDR3 protein: CASSQVAGSYEQYF
V gene: TRBV9; J gene: TRBJ1-1; CDR3 protein: CASTPLENTEAFF
V gene: TRBV2; J gene: TRBJ1-3; CDR3 protein: CADRQGTGNTIYF
V gene: TRBV5-1; J gene: TRBJ1-6; CDR3 protein: CASSLARGDSPLHF
V gene: TRBV2; J gene: TRBJ2-1; CDR3 protein: CASSGQGRSYNEQFF
V gene: TRBV6-5; J gene: TRBJ2-2; CDR3 protein: CASSYPGGTGELFF
V gene: TRBV7-2; J gene: TRBJ1-4; CDR3 protein: CASSPTGVGEKLFF
V gene: TRBV9; J gene: TRBJ2-7; CDR3 protein: CASNSYEQYF
V gene: TRBV2; J gene: TRBJ1-1; CDR3 protein: CASSGGDVTESDTEAFF
V gene: TRBV4-1; J gene: TRBJ1-5; CDR3 protein: CASSQWDLSNQPQHF
V gene: TRBV29-1; J gene: TRBJ1-1; CDR3 protein: CSVEGGNTEAFF
V gene: TRBV6-2/TRBV6-3; J gene: TRBJ1-2; CDR3 protein: CASSYSTGERGYTF
V gene: TRBV4-1; J gene: TRBJ1-5; CDR3 protein: CASSQERAHSNQPQHF
V gene: TRBV18; J gene: TRBJ2-7; CDR3 protein: CASSPPGTSSSYEQYF
V gene: TRBV11-2; J gene: TRBJ2-1; CDR3 protein: CASSPDRVEQFF
V gene: TRBV24-1; J gene: TRBJ1-1; CDR3 protein: CATQRHPNTEAFF
V gene: TRBV5-5; J gene: TRBJ1-2; CDR3 protein: CASSLDRRVNYGYTF
V gene: TRBV27; J gene: TRBJ2-1; CDR3 protein: CASSLFLGRGISNEQFF
V gene: TRBV7-3; J gene: TRBJ1-2; CDR3 protein: CASSPSGQGNWGYTF
V gene: TRBV29-1; J gene: TRBJ2-3; CDR3 protein: CSVVRDSTDTQYF
V gene: TRBV5-8; J gene: TRBJ1-2; CDR3 protein: CASSAGSAGYTF
V gene: TRBV6-4; J gene: TRBJ2-7; CDR3 protein: CASGAWGPKEDEQYF
V gene: TRBV7-3; J gene: TRBJ2-5; CDR3 protein: CASSSSHQETQYF
V gene: TRBV6-5; J gene: TRBJ1-3; CDR3 protein: CASSYSTGRGNTIYF
V gene: TRBV7-8; J gene: TRBJ1-5; CDR3 protein: CASSLVGTNQPQHF
V gene: TRBV10-3; J gene: TRBJ1-2; CDR3 protein: CAISEFYVGYTF
V gene: TRBV19; J gene: TRBJ2-6; CDR3 protein: CASRTGAGANVLTF
V gene: TRBV30; J gene: TRBJ1-4; CDR3 protein: CACSRGGNEKLFF